The source of this T cell receptor beta chain is a study of beta chain features in type 1 diabetes. Broader study findings: Patients and controls would be equally affected if PCR favored shorter templates. TCRB CDR3s were moderately but significantly shorter in Type 1 diabetes patients in all four CD4+ subsets.

Regarding this clone: Its antigen is undetermined.

Germline V CDR1 and CDR2: LNHDA, SQIVND (reference sequence). V gave up 2 bases and J gave up 1 base; unmatched junction bases: 8. The CDR3 has 17 amino acids. The entirety of the isolated RNA underwent reverse transcription, so expressed TCRB transcripts were sequenced. Assay: immunoSEQ multiplex PCR; the TCRdb copy retains only in-frame clones and omits some. The table lists some 120,000 clones, approximately 15% of them singletons, with around 2.5% in the top ten. The specimen was central memory CD4+ T cells from blood. This chain uses TRBV19 with TRBJ2-1; TRBD1 matches 7 bases. This receptor was taken from a man younger than 35 with type 1 diabetes. The CDR3 nucleotides are TGTGCCAGTAGTATACAATACGGACAGGCTTCCTACAATGAGCAGTTCTTC. Its protein product is CASSIQYGQASYNEQFF.